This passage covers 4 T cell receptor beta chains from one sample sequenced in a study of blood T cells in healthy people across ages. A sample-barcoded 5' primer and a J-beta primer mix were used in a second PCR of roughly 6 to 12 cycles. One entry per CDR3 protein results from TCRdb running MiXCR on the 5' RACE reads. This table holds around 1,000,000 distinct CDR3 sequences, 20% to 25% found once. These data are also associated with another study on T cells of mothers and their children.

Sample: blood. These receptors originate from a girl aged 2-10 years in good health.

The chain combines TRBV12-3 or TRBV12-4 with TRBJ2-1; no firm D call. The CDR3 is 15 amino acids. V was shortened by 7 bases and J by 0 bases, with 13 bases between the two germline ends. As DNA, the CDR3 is TGTGCCAGCACCGGTGGCCATAGCTCCTACAATGAGCAGTTCTTC. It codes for CASTGGHSSYNEQFF.

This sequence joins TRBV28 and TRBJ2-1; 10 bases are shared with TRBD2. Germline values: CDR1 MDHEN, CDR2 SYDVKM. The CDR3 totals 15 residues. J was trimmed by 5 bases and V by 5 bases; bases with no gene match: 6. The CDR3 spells CASSELGTSDNEQFF. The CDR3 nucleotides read TGTGCCAGCAGTGAACTCGGGACTAGCGACAATGAGCAGTTCTTC.

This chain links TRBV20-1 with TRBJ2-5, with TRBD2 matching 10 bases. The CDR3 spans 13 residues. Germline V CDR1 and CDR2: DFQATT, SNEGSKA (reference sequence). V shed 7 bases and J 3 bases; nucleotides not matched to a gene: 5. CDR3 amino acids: CSGGLAAKETQYF. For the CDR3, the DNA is TGCAGTGGTGGACTAGCGGCCAAAGAGACCCAGTACTTC.

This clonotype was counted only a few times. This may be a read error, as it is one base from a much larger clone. The CDR3 nucleotides read TGTGCCGGCGGGAGCGGGAGGGCCTACGAGCAGTACTTC. This codes for CAGGSGRAYEQYF. The chain employs TRBV6-5 and TRBJ2-7, with TRBD2 identical over 10 bases. This CDR3 has 13 residues. Losses at the gene ends were 11 bases for V and 2 bases for J; bases not matched to a gene: 6. The germline V gene has CDR1 MNHEY and CDR2 SVGAGI.